The clone carrying this T cell receptor (beta chain) was counted only a few times. Its cognate antigen is unknown. The entry originates in a study of T cells after yellow fever vaccination. 5'RACE template switching produced TCR cDNA carrying a universal primer site and UMIs. TCRdb itself ran the 5' RACE reads through MiXCR, one entry per CDR3 protein. The sample lists approximately 250,000 distinct CDR3 sequences; approximately 6.8% were seen once. Whole-study findings and limits: A faster peak, day 5 versus 15, was reached by the weaker secondary response. Abundant clonotypes from the bulk population could get into FACS-sorted repertoires as contaminants.

CDR1 is SGHTA and CDR2 is FQGNSA in the germline V gene. J gave up 8 bases and V 1 base, and 4 bases lay outside the gene matches. This CDR3 comprises 14 residues. The sequence derives from a man aged 25-40 years who received the YFV17D yellow fever vaccine. The sequences come from CD4+ T cells sorted from PBMCs, collected on the day of the yellow fever booster vaccination. The V call is TRBV7-2, the J call TRBJ2-1, with 8 positions matching TRBD2. The CDR3 sequence is CASSLESGSHEQFF. DNA of the CDR3: TGTGCCAGCAGCTTAGAAAGCGGGAGCCATGAGCAGTTCTTC.